This T cell receptor beta chain was retrieved from a study of CD8+ T cells in alopecia areata. Study summary: Treatment of the treated patients consisted of oral tofacitinib, 5 to 10 mg twice daily. A 6-month period off drug followed tofacitinib, which lasted 6 to 18 months. Study findings and constraints: Normal skin's resident alphabeta T cells are sequenced alongside lesional scalp T cells. Across lesional scalp, and particularly alopecia totalis/universalis, clonality surpassed that of normal scalp.

Extraction and reverse transcription of RNA yielded cDNA as the sequencing template. Data came from immunoSEQ multiplex PCR; TCRdb stores just in-frame clones and leaves some out. The data hold approximately 180,000 clones, with 60% observed a single time. Treatment given: oral pan-JAK inhibitor, 5-10 mg twice daily. Per germline, CDR1 SNHLY and CDR2 FYNNEI. Trimming cost V 11 bases and J 0 bases, with 20 bases left between them. This CDR3 is 15 amino acids long. This clone was picked up one time. Its target is unknown. The V call is TRBV2, the J call TRBJ2-7; TRBD1 or TRBD2 may be the D gene (6 bases each). The receptor comes from a human donor with alopecia areata. The material was CD4+ T cells sorted from blood, obtained at week 24, from a patient treated with tofacitinib. The CDR3, as DNA: TGTGCCCTACACCCCCGGGGGCCAAGCTCCTACGAGCAGTACTTC. It is translated as CALHPRGPSSYEQYF.